The rows below give T cell receptor beta chains drawn from one sample of a study of blood T cells in healthy people across ages. TCRdb re-called the 5' RACE reads through MiXCR, storing one row per CDR3 protein. The table has roughly 700,000 distinct CDR3 sequences, 32% seen once. Sequenced: blood. These receptor sequences come from a woman aged 80 or over in good health. CDR3s include the opening cysteine and the closing phenylalanine or tryptophan. Only some rows state a clone size, as once, few, many or a class for expanded clones.

size: many; V: TRBV7-3; J: TRBJ2-3; CDR3: CASSPLADGTQYF
size: NA; V: TRBV20-1; J: TRBJ2-1; CDR3: CSPSDPGRAETQFF
size: many; V: TRBV25-1; J: TRBJ1-5; CDR3: CASSDWQGNQPQHF
size: NA; V: TRBV25-1; J: TRBJ2-1; CDR3: CTSTGAERLNEQFF
size: many; V: TRBV5-6; J: TRBJ2-5; CDR3: CASSFTGTGGRETQYF
size: many; V: TRBV5-5; J: TRBJ2-7; CDR3: CASSLQGFTYEQYF
size: NA; V: TRBV2; J: NA; CDR3: CASSVQGADYEQYF
size: many; V: TRBV24-1; J: TRBJ2-1; CDR3: CATSDAAGGRHNEQFF
size: many; V: TRBV7-2; J: TRBJ2-3; CDR3: CASSIAGAGDTQYF
size: many; V: TRBV10-3; J: TRBJ2-7; CDR3: CAISPTDRGSYEQYF
size: many; V: TRBV5-1; J: TRBJ2-5; CDR3: CASSLGDRYQETQYF
size: many; V: TRBV5-1; J: TRBJ2-4; CDR3: CASSAGRSEGAQNRYF
size: NA; V: TRBV30; J: TRBJ1-1; CDR3: CAWRGVTEAFF
size: NA; V: TRBV15; J: TRBJ1-1; CDR3: CATHKEVNTEAFF
size: NA; V: TRBV5-1; J: TRBJ1-1; CDR3: CANSLPGRTEAFF
size: many; V: TRBV30; J: TRBJ2-3; CDR3: CAWSVLASGASTDTQYF
size: many; V: TRBV11-2; J: TRBJ2-5; CDR3: CASSLLLGTSGGETQYF
size: NA; V: TRBV4-1; J: TRBJ1-2; CDR3: CASSQPTGDGCTF
size: NA; V: TRBV5-1; J: TRBJ1-1; CDR3: CASSVGYLNTEAFF
size: many; V: TRBV10-3; J: TRBJ2-1; CDR3: CAISESESYNEQFF
size: many; V: TRBV12-3/TRBV12-4; J: TRBJ2-1; CDR3: CASRRRTGASNEQFF
size: few; V: TRBV2; J: TRBJ1-6; CDR3: CASRRSSSPLHF
size: NA; V: TRBV2; J: TRBJ2-1; CDR3: CTSSIGRNNEQFF
size: many; V: TRBV27; J: TRBJ1-5; CDR3: CASSEGYGNQPQHF
size: many; V: TRBV7-2; J: TRBJ2-5; CDR3: CASSFVQGGEETQYF
size: many; V: TRBV5-1; J: TRBJ2-1; CDR3: CASSLGSGTSNEQFF
size: NA; V: TRBV30; J: TRBJ2-3; CDR3: CAWSRTDRGTDTQYF
size: NA; V: TRBV3-1; J: TRBJ2-5; CDR3: CASSPWTSGGPNNEQYF
size: many; V: TRBV5-5; J: TRBJ2-7; CDR3: CASSEHLGRGYEQYF
size: NA; V: TRBV19; J: TRBJ2-5; CDR3: CASSMDFQETQYF
size: many; V: TRBV5-5; J: TRBJ2-7; CDR3: CASSLAVGTLNYEQYF
size: NA; V: TRBV7-8; J: TRBJ2-4; CDR3: CAGSLTSPGSLAENIQYF
size: few; V: TRBV20-1; J: TRBJ1-1; CDR3: CSARTPGRMNTEAFF
size: few; V: TRBV29-1; J: TRBJ1-2; CDR3: CSVEGQVKGGYTF
size: NA; V: TRBV29-1; J: TRBJ1-1; CDR3: CSVEEPGLNTEAFF
size: many; V: TRBV4-2; J: TRBJ2-1; CDR3: CASSQDSDGEQFF
size: few; V: TRBV27; J: TRBJ2-3; CDR3: CASTRLSGAGSTDTQYF
size: many; V: TRBV7-3; J: TRBJ2-3; CDR3: CASSPLGQSTDTQYF
size: NA; V: TRBV6-1; J: TRBJ1-2; CDR3: CASSDGRSRYGYTF
size: many; V: TRBV6-1; J: TRBJ2-3; CDR3: CASSEIARPTFTDTQYF
size: few; V: TRBV2; J: TRBJ1-3; CDR3: CASGFRNTIYF
size: many; V: TRBV20-1; J: TRBJ1-6; CDR3: CSAGEDRVGSPLHF
size: once; V: TRBV7-2; J: TRBJ2-7; CDR3: CASSFPTGSSYEQYF
size: NA; V: TRBV15; J: TRBJ1-4; CDR3: CATSTRGGLGEKLFF
size: NA; V: TRBV28; J: TRBJ1-1; CDR3: CASSPSDLGFGVTEAFF
size: few; V: TRBV7-9; J: TRBJ1-2; CDR3: CASSFGPGQGATNGYTF
size: many; V: TRBV20-1; J: NA; CDR3: CSAFRGGCEQYF
size: many; V: TRBV20-1; J: TRBJ2-4; CDR3: CSSNQGKNIQYF
size: few; V: TRBV5-1; J: TRBJ1-1; CDR3: CASSPSRGAVNTEAFF
size: few; V: TRBV6-4; J: TRBJ2-1; CDR3: CASSSGTNNEQFF
size: NA; V: TRBV21-1; J: NA; CDR3: CASSKVRARAYEQYF